This T cell receptor beta chain was observed in a study of blood T cell repertoires in COVID-19. In the original processing: Amplification of reference gene primers was used by the study to estimate nucleated cell counts. Sequenced by immunoSEQ multiplex PCR; TCRdb stores in-frame clones only, minus some. The DNA was the basis for D and trimming; V, J and clone size are from that table. Altogether more than 200,000 clones are present, roughly 82% being singletons, with the ten largest covering over 1.2%. The V and J ends lost 5 bases and 2 bases respectively, with 16 bases between them. CDR1 is SGHVS and CDR2 is FQNEAQ in the germline V gene. This CDR3 region has 15 residues.

The gene calls are TRBV7-8 and TRBJ2-7, with TRBD1 as a possible D gene (6 bases). The sequenced sample was peripheral blood. The source of this sequence is a woman in her thirties or forties who had recovered from COVID-19. The CDR3: CASSPTGTQTYEQYF. As DNA, the CDR3 is TGTGCCAGCAGCCCTACCGGGACACAGACCTACGAGCAGTACTTC.